The 22 T cell receptor beta chains reported below all come from one sample, sequenced in a study of blood T cell repertoires in COVID-19. Libraries were prepared by immunoSEQ multiplex PCR; TCRdb keeps only in-frame clonotypes and omits some of them. The sample includes fewer than 150,000 clones, approximately 87% seen only once; the top ten take approximately 8.7%. The sequencing input was peripheral blood. The receptor set was obtained from a man in his 70s who had recovered from COVID-19.

The rearrangement joins TRBV7-9 to TRBJ1-4, with D possibly being TRBD1 (5 bases). V gave up 1 base and J gave up 3 bases, with 9 bases separating them. Per the germline V gene, CDR1 is SEHNR and CDR2 is FQNEAQ (reference sequence). This CDR3 spans 15 amino acids. CDR3 sequence: CASSLEGRANEKLFF. CDR3 sequence (DNA): TGTGCCAGCAGCTTAGAGGGCAGGGCTAATGAAAAACTGTTTTTT. Combining the CDR3 with reference TRBV7-9 and TRBJ1-4 gives the whole variable domain DTGVSQNPRHKITKRGQNVTFRCDPISEHNRLYWYRQTLGQGPEFLTYFQNEAQLEKSRLLSDRFSAERPKGSFSTLEIQRTEQGDSAMYLCASSLEGRANEKLFFGSGTQLSVL.

The V call is TRBV5-1, the J call TRBJ2-3; the match to TRBD2 covers 14 bases. Germline CDR1 and CDR2: SGHRS and YFSETQ. V lost 3 bases and J lost 4; bases outside the gene matches: 7. This CDR3 has 17 amino acids. The CDR3 sequence: CASSYGTSGRSADTQYF. The DNA for the CDR3 is TGCGCCAGCAGCTATGGGACTAGCGGGAGATCGGCAGATACGCAGTATTTT.

The rearrangement uses TRBV28 and TRBJ1-2; the D is unclear. There are 11 residues in the CDR3. CDR1 and CDR2 (germline): MDHEN, SYDVKM. V dropped 6 bases and J dropped 13 bases, with 15 bases sitting between them. The CDR3 DNA reads as TGTGCCAGCAGCACCACCCGGGGTCGCACCTTC. Its protein product is CASSTTRGRTF.

The chain couples TRBV5-1 to TRBJ2-5; 12 positions agree with TRBD2. The CDR3 consists of 16 residues. Looked up from germline, CDR1 is SGHRS and CDR2 is YFSETQ. V was pared by 0 bases and J by 4 bases, with 4 bases of the junction left unmatched. The CDR3: CASSLDLAGGGETQYF. Here the CDR3 DNA reads TGCGCCAGCAGCTTGGATCTAGCGGGAGGGGGAGAGACCCAGTACTTC.

This chain joins TRBV30 and TRBJ1-5; 10 bases agree with TRBD1. Germline V CDR1 and CDR2: GTSNPN, SVGIG (reference sequence). This CDR3 is built from 18 residues. Unmatched junction bases numbered 9, after V lost 1 base and J lost 0 bases. The CDR3 DNA follows: TGTGCCTGGAGTGCCGGACAGGGGGTTCCAGATAGCAATCAGCCCCAGCATTTT. Amino acids: CAWSAGQGVPDSNQPQHF.

This sequence joins TRBV7-9 and TRBJ2-4; TRBD2 aligns across 12 bases. This CDR3 has 16 residues. V lost 5 bases to trimming and J lost 2 bases; unmatched junction nucleotides: 4. Germline V gene sequence: CDR1 SEHNR, CDR2 FQNEAQ (reference sequence). Here the CDR3 reads CASSILAGGPKNIQYF. Here the CDR3 DNA reads TGTGCCAGCAGCATCCTAGCGGGAGGGCCCAAAAACATTCAGTACTTC.

V is TRBV25-1 and J is TRBJ2-5, with 7 bases matching TRBD2. Germline V gives CDR1 MGHDK, CDR2 SYGVNS. CDR3 size: 15 residues. Unmatched junction bases numbered 5, after V lost 1 base and J lost 3 bases. CDR3 in amino acids: CASSEWGGGEETQYF. Here the CDR3 DNA reads TGTGCCAGCAGTGAATGGGGGGGAGGGGAAGAGACCCAGTACTTC.

This CDR3 is CASSLGGPTGELFF. The CDR3, as DNA: TGCGCCAGCAGCTTGGGGGGGCCTACCGGGGAGCTGTTTTTT. The chain is built from TRBV5-1 and TRBJ2-2; tentative D call: TRBD1 (6 bases). Germline values: CDR1 SGHRS, CDR2 YFSETQ. CDR3 length: 14 residues. Trimming pared 0 bases from V and 5 bases from J, leaving 8 bases between.

The chain is built from TRBV24-1 and TRBJ2-1; D perhaps matches TRBD2 (5 bases). Trimming took off 5 bases at V and 5 bases at J, with 15 bases between the two ends. This CDR3 spans 15 amino acids. Germline V gives CDR1 KGHDR, CDR2 SFDVKD. CDR3 sequence reads: CATSGRRWADNEQFF. DNA of the CDR3: TGTGCCACCAGTGGCAGGAGGTGGGCAGACAATGAGCAGTTCTTC.

The chain carries TRBV18 and TRBJ2-7; D possibly corresponds to TRBD2 (7 bases). The CDR3 consists of 15 residues. Trimming cost V 3 bases and J 2 bases, with 14 bases left between them. Germline CDR1 is KGHSH and CDR2 is LQKENI. Written as DNA, the CDR3 is TGTGCCAGCTCACCGGGGGGGCAGTGGACCTACGAGCAGTACTTC. It translates to CASSPGGQWTYEQYF.

J is TRBJ2-7 and V is TRBV7-2, with 7 bases matching TRBD1. The CDR3 runs to 14 residues. The V gene's germline CDR1 is SGHTA and CDR2 FQGNSA. V lost 1 base to trimming and J lost 5 bases; unmatched junction nucleotides: 5. The chain's CDR3 is CASSLDRGSNEQYF. CDR3 bases: TGTGCCAGCAGCTTAGACAGGGGAAGCAACGAGCAGTACTTC.

The chain carries TRBV2 and TRBJ1-1, with D perhaps matching TRBD1 (6 bases). Looked up from germline, CDR1 is SNHLY and CDR2 is FYNNEI. V was pared by 6 bases and J by 0 bases, with 11 bases between. CDR3 length equals 14 residues. The CDR3 nucleotides read TGTGCCAGCAGCTACAGGGTAGTGAACACTGAAGCTTTCTTT. Residues: CASSYRVVNTEAFF.

The genes are TRBV5-6 and TRBJ1-1; TRBD1 is a possible D gene (6 bases). CDR3 size: 14 residues. V was clipped by 4 bases and J by 6 bases, with 16 bases between them. The germline gives CDR1 SGHDT, CDR2 YYEEEE. DNA for the CDR3: TGTGCCAGCAGCCCCCAGGGGAGCTTTGCTGAAGCTTTCTTT. It yields the protein CASSPQGSFAEAFF.

V is TRBV2 and J is TRBJ1-5, with D tentatively TRBD1 (5 bases). The CDR3 spans 15 residues. Germline V gives CDR1 SNHLY, CDR2 FYNNEI. Trimming shortened V by 5 bases and J by 0 bases, and 11 bases separated the two germline ends. Here the CDR3 DNA reads TGTGCCAGCAGTCAGGGATCCTATAGCAATCAGCCCCAGCATTTT. Translated, it gives CASSQGSYSNQPQHF.

J is TRBJ1-1 and V is TRBV7-9; D is unclear. V was trimmed by 0 bases and J by 5 bases, leaving 4 bases between them. CDR1 and CDR2 (germline): SEHNR, FQNEAQ (reference sequence). This CDR3 has 12 residues. The CDR3 protein is CASSLAQTEAFF. CDR3 in DNA: TGTGCCAGCAGCTTAGCGCAGACTGAAGCTTTCTTT.

The chain joins TRBV28 to TRBJ2-7; D might be TRBD2 (5 bases). The V gene's germline CDR1 is MDHEN and CDR2 SYDVKM. The length of the CDR3 is 14 residues. The V and J ends lost 5 bases and 5 bases respectively, with 16 bases between them. The chain's CDR3 is CASSIPREYNEQYF. The CDR3 nucleotides are TGTGCCAGCAGTATCCCCCGGGAATACAACGAGCAGTACTTC.

This sequence joins TRBV9 and TRBJ2-3; 7 bases fit TRBD2. Germline V CDR1 and CDR2: SGDLS, YYNGEE. The trim removed 0 bases at V and 2 bases at J, leaving 6 bases unmatched. The CDR3 spans 16 residues. The CDR3 here is CASSVVASGYTDTQYF. The CDR3 region has the DNA TGTGCCAGCAGCGTAGTGGCTAGCGGATACACAGATACGCAGTATTTT.

V is TRBV5-1 and J is TRBJ2-5; possible D gene TRBD1, 5 bases. Trimming took 0 bases from V and 5 from J, leaving 8 bases between them. CDR1 and CDR2 from the germline V gene are SGHRS and YFSETQ. This CDR3 contains 13 residues. CDR3 region: CASSLEGLETQYF. The CDR3 DNA reads as TGCGCCAGCAGCTTGGAGGGGTTGGAGACCCAGTACTTC.

This chain uses TRBV5-1 with TRBJ2-5; 7 nucleotides align to TRBD1. This CDR3 is 15 amino acids long. Germline V CDR1 and CDR2: SGHRS, YFSETQ. J gave up 2 bases and V 4 bases, and 8 bases lay outside the gene matches. The CDR3 region is CASSIGGQSQETQYF. CDR3 bases: TGCGCCAGCAGCATTGGGGGACAGTCACAAGAGACCCAGTACTTC.

The chain has TRBV7-9 and TRBJ2-3, with 8 bases that match TRBD1. CDR1 and CDR2 from the germline V gene are SEHNR and FQNEAQ (reference sequence). With V trimmed by 1 base and J by 6 bases, 6 bases remained unmatched. This CDR3 has 15 amino acids. For the CDR3, the DNA is TGTGCCAGCAGCTTAGGGCAGGGGGCTCGCGATACGCAGTATTTT. Its translation is CASSLGQGARDTQYF.

The CDR3 nucleotides are TGTGCCAGCAGCGTAGGCCCTAGCGGGGACACAATTCAGTACTTC. Amino acids: CASSVGPSGDTIQYF. The gene calls are TRBV9 and TRBJ2-4; 9 nucleotides match TRBD2. The germline CDR1 and CDR2 sequences are SGDLS and YYNGEE. CDR3 size: 15 residues. V was clipped by 0 bases and J by 10 bases; unmatched bases: 8.

This chain uses TRBV5-1 with TRBJ2-7; TRBD1 might be the D (6 bases). Germline V gene lookup returns CDR1 SGHRS and CDR2 YFSETQ. The V end was cut by 0 bases, the J end by 2 bases, with 12 bases between. This CDR3 is built from 15 residues. For the CDR3, the DNA is TGCGCCAGCAGCTTGGACCCCGGACAGCCCTACGAGCAGTACTTC. It encodes CASSLDPGQPYEQYF. The full variable domain, in which reference TRBV5-1 and TRBJ2-7 provide the parts outside the CDR3, is KAGVTQTPRYLIKTRGQQVTLSCSPISGHRSVSWYQQTPGQGLQFLFEYFSETQRNKGNFPGRFSGRQFSNSRSEMNVSTLELGDSALYLCASSLDPGQPYEQYFGPGTRLTVT.